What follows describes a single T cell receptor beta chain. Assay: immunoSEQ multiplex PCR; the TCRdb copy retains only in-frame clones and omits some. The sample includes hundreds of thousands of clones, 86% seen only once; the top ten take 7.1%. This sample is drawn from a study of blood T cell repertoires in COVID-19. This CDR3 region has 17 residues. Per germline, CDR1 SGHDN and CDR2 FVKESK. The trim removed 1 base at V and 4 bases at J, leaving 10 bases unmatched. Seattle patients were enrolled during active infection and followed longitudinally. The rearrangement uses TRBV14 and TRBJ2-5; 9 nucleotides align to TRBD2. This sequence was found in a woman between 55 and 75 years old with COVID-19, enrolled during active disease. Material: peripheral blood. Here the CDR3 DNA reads TGTGCCAGCAGCCAAGTCCCGCCGACTAGCGGACGAGAGACCCAGTACTTC. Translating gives CASSQVPPTSGRETQYF.